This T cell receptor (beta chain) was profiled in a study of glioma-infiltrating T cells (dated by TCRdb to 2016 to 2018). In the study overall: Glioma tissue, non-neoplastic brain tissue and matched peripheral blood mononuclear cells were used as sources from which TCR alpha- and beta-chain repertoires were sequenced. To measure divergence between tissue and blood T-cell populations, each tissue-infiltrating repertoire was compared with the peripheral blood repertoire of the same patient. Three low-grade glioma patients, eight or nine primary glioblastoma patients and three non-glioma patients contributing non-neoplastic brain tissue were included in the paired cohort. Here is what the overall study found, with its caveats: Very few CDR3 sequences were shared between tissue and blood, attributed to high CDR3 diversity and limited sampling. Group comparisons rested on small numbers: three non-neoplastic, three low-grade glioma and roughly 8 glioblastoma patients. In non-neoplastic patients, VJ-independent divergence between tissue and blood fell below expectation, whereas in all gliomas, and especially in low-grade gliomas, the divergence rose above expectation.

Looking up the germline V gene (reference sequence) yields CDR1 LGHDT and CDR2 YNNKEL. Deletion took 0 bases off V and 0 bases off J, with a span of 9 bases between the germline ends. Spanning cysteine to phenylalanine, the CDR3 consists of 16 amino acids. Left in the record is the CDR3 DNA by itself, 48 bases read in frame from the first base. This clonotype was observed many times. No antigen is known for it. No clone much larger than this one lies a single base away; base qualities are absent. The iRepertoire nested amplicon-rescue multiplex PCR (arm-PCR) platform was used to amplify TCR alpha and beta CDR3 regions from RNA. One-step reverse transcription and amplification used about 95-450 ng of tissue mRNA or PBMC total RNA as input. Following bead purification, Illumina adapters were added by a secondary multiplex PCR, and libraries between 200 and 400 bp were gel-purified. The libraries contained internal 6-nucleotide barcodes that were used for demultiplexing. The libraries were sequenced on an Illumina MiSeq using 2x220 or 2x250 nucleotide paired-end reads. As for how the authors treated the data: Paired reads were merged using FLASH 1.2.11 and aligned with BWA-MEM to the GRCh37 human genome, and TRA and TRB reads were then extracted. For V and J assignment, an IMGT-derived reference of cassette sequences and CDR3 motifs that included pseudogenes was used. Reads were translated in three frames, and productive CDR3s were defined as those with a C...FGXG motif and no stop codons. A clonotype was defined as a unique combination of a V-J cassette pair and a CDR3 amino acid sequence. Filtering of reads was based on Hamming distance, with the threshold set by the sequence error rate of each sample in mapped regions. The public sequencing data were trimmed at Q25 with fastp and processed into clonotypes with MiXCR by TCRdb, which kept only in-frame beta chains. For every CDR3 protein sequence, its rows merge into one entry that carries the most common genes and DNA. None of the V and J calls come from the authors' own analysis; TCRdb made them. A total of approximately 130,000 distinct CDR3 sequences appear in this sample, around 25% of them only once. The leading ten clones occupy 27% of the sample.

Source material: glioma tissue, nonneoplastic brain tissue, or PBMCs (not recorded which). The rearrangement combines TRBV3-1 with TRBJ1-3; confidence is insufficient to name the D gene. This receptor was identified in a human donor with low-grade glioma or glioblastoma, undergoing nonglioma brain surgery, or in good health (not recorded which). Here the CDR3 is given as CASSQDYRFSGNTIYF. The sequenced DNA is TGTGCCAGCAGCCAAGATTACCGCTTCTCTGGAAACACCATATATTTT.